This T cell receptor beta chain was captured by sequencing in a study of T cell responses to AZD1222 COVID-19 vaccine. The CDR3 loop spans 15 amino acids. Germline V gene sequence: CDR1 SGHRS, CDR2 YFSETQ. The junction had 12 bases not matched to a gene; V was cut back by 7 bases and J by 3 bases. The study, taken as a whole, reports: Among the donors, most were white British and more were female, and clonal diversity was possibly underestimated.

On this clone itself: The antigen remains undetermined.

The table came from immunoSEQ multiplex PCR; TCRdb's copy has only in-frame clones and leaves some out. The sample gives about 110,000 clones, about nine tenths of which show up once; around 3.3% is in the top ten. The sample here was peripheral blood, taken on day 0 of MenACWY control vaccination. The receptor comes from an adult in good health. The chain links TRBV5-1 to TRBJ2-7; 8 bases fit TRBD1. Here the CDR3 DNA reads TGCGCCAGCTCCCCCCCGGGACAGGTCCTCTACGAGCAGTACTTC. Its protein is CASSPPGQVLYEQYF.